The entry below describes one T cell receptor beta chain. The read is 3 residues too short to cover the CDR3 end, so that end is filled in from the germline J gene. The data were obtained in a study of T cells in women clearing cervical HPV infection. Germline V gene data show CDR1 as SQVTM and CDR2 as ANQGSEA. V lost 4 bases, J lost 7 bases, and 3 bases stayed unmatched. The CDR3 runs 12 residues. Here immunoSEQ multiplex PCR was the method, and the copy in TCRdb shows in-frame clones only, minus some. Its clone listing holds tens of thousands of clones. Material: blood buffy coat. The TCR sequence derives from a woman between 18 and 75 years old with a cervical HPV16 infection that either progressed to CIN3+ or cleared (not recorded which). This chain connects TRBV29-1 to TRBJ2-2; TRBD1 matches 7 bases. The CDR3: CSVGQGIGELFF. CDR3 DNA (partial): TGCAGCGTTGGACAGGGTATCGGGGAG.